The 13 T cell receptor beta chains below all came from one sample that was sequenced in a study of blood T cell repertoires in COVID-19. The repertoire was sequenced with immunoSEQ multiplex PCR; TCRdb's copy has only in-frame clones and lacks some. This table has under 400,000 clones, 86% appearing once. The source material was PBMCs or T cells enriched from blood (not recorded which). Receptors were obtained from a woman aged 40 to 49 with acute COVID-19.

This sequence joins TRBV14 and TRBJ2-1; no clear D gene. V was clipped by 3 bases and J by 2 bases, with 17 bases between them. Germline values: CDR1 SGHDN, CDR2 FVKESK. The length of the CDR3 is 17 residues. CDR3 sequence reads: CASSHIARGLTYNEQFF. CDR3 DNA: TGTGCCAGCAGCCATATTGCGCGCGGTCTAACCTACAATGAGCAGTTCTTC.

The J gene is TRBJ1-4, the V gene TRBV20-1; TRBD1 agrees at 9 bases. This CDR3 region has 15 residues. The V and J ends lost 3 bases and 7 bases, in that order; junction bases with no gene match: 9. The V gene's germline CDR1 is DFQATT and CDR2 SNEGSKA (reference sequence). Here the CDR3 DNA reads TGCAGTGCTAGTGGACAGGGGTCGTTCGGTGAAAAACTGTTTTTT. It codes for CSASGQGSFGEKLFF.

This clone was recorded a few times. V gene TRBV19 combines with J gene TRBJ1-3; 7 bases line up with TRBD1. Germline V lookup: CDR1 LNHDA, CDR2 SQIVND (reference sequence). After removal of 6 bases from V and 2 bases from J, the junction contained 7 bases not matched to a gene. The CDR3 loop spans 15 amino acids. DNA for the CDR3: TGTGCCAGTAGACTACAGGGGTCTACTGGAAACACCATATATTTT. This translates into CASRLQGSTGNTIYF.

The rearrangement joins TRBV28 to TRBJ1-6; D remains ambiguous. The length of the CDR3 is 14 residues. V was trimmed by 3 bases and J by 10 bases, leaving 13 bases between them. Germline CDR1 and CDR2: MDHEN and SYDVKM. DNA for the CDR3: TGTGCCAGCAGTTTTTATACAGCACCATCACCCCTCCACTTT. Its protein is CASSFYTAPSPLHF.

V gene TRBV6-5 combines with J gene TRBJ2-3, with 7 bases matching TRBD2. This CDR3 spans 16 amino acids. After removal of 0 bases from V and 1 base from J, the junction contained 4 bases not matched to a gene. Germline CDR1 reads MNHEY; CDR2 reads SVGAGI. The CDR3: CASSYSLAAGTDTQYF. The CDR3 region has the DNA TGTGCCAGCAGTTACTCTCTAGCGGCGGGCACAGATACGCAGTATTTT.

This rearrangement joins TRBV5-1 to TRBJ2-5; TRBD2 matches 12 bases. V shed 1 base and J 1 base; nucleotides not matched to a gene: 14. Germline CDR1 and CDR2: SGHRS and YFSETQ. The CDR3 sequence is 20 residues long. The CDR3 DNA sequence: TGCGCCAGCAGCTTGAAGTTAAGCTCCGGGACTAGCGGGTCCCAAGAGACCCAGTACTTC. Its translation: CASSLKLSSGTSGSQETQYF.

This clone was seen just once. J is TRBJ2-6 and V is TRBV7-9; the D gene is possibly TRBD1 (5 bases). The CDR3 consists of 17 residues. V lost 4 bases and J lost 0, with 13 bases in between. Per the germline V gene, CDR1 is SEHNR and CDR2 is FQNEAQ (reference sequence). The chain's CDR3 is CASSSDTKSSGANVLTF. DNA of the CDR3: TGTGCCAGCAGCTCGGACACTAAGAGCTCTGGGGCCAACGTCCTGACTTTC.

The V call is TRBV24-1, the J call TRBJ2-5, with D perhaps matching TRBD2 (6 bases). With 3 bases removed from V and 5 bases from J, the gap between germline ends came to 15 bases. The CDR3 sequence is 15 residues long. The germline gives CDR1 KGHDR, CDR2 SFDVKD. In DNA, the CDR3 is TGTGCCACCAGTGATACCGGGACTCCCTCGGAGACCCAGTACTTC. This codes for CATSDTGTPSETQYF.

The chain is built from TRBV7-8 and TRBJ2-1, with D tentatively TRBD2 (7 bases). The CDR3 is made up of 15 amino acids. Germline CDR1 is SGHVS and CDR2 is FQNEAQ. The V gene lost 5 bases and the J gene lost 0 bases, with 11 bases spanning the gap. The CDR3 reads CASSPGGSSYNEQFF. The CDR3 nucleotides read TGTGCCAGCAGCCCGGGGGGCAGCTCCTACAATGAGCAGTTCTTC.

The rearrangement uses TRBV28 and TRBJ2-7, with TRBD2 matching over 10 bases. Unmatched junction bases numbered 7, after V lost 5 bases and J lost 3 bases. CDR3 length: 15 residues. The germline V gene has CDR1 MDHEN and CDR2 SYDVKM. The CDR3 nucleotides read TGTGCCAGCAGTAGTGGACTAGCGGAAGTCTACGAGCAGTACTTC. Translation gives CASSSGLAEVYEQYF.

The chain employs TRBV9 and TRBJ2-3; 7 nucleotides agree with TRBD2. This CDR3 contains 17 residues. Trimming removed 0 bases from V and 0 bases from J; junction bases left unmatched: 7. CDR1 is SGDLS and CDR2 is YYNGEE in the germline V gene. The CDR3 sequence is CASSVVARAGSTDTQYF. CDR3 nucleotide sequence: TGTGCCAGCAGCGTAGTAGCCCGAGCGGGGAGCACAGATACGCAGTATTTT. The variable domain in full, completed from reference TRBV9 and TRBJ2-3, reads DSGVTQTPKHLITATGQRVTLRCSPRSGDLSVYWYQQSLDQGLQFLIQYYNGEERAKGNILERFSAQQFPDLHSELNLSSLELGDSALYFCASSVVARAGSTDTQYFGPGTRLTVL.

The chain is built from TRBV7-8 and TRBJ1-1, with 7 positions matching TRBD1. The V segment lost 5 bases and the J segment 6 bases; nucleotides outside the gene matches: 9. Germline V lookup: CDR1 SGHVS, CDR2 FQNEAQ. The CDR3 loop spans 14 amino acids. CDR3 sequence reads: CASSPRQGRPEAFF. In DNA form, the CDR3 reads TGTGCCAGCAGCCCCCGACAGGGTAGACCTGAAGCTTTCTTT.

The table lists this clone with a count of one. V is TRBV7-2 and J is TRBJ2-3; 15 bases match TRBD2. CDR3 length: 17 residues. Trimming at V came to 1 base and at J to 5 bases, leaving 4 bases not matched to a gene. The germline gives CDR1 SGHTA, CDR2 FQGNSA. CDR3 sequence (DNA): TGTGCCAGCAGCTTAGGGACTAGCGGGGGGGTTCAAGATACGCAGTATTTT. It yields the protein CASSLGTSGGVQDTQYF. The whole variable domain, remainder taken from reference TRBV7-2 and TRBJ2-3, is GAGVSQSPSNKVTEKGKDVELRCDPISGHTALYWYRQSLGQGLEFLIYFQGNSAPDKSGLPSDRFSAERTGGSVSTLTIQRTQQEDSAVYLCASSLGTSGGVQDTQYFGPGTRLTVL.